These 21 T cell receptor beta chains share one sample of origin, sequenced in a study of early T cells in non-severe SARS-CoV-2 infection. TCRdb fed the 5' RACE reads into MiXCR, producing one record per CDR3 protein. The sample has tens of thousands of distinct CDR3 sequences; 5.5% to 7.5% are singletons. Sequencing was carried out using whole blood. All receptors derive from an adult who was a healthcare worker with PCR-confirmed SARS-CoV-2 infection or an uninfected control (not recorded which).

This clonotype was counted ten times or more. This chain links TRBV7-9 with TRBJ2-2; 11 bases align to TRBD2. V gave up 6 bases and J gave up 2 bases; unmatched junction bases: 5. The germline gives CDR1 SEHNR, CDR2 FQNEAQ (reference sequence). The CDR3 consists of 16 residues. The CDR3 DNA follows: TGTGCCAGCAGGCGACTAGCGGGATTCAACACCGGGGAGCTGTTTTTT. This translates into CASRRLAGFNTGELFF. Variable domain in full (rest from reference TRBV7-9 and TRBJ2-2): DTGVSQNPRHKITKRGQNVTFRCDPISEHNRLYWYRQTLGQGPEFLTYFQNEAQLEKSRLLSDRFSAERPKGSFSTLEIQRTEQGDSAMYLCASRRLAGFNTGELFFGEGSRLTVL.

This clonotype was found many times. The J gene is TRBJ2-5, the V gene TRBV11-3; TRBD2 might be the D (5 bases). This CDR3 has 15 residues. The germline V gene encodes CDR1 SGHNT and CDR2 YENEEA. V lost 1 base to trimming and J lost 2 bases, with 11 bases between them. The CDR3 reads CASSLGGEGQETQYF. The CDR3 DNA sequence: TGTGCCAGCAGCTTAGGAGGCGAGGGTCAAGAGACCCAGTACTTC.

This clonotype has just a few counts. The CDR3 sequence is CASSPRTSGGYEQYF. Written as DNA, the CDR3 is TGTGCCAGCAGCCCGAGGACTAGCGGGGGTTACGAGCAGTACTTC. This chain uses TRBV5-4 with TRBJ2-7, with 13 bases matching TRBD2. The V gene's germline CDR1 is SGHNT and CDR2 YYREEE (reference sequence). V lost 4 bases, J lost 4 bases, and 5 bases stayed unmatched. The CDR3 loop spans 15 amino acids.

There are many counts of this clonotype. The DNA of the CDR3 is TGCGCCAGCAGCCAAGATTTAGGACTCCGAACCGGGTACAATGAGCAGTTCTTC. It is translated as CASSQDLGLRTGYNEQFF. The chain joins TRBV4-3 to TRBJ2-1; possible D gene TRBD2, 5 bases. Trimming pared 0 bases from V and 4 bases from J, leaving 19 bases between. Germline CDR1 reads LGHNA; CDR2 reads YSLEER. This CDR3 contains 18 residues.

This clonotype was recorded many times. The chain is built from TRBV25-1 and TRBJ1-6, with TRBD1 identical over 8 bases. Germline CDR1 reads MGHDK; CDR2 reads SYGVNS. The V gene end was trimmed by 1 base and the J gene end by 10 bases; junction bases not matched to a gene: 6. There are 15 residues in the CDR3. CDR3 sequence reads: CASSELLGTGSPLHF. The CDR3 DNA is TGTGCCAGCAGTGAATTATTGGGGACAGGATCACCCCTCCACTTT. The entire variable domain, with the rest obtained from reference TRBV25-1 and TRBJ1-6, is as follows: EADIYQTPRYLVIGTGKKITLECSQTMGHDKMYWYQQDPGMELHLIHYSYGVNSTEKGDLSSESTVSRIRTEHFPLTLESARPSHTSQYLCASSELLGTGSPLHFGNGTRLTVT.

The sample holds many counts of this clonotype. The chain is built from TRBV6-2 or TRBV6-3 and TRBJ2-2; a possible D gene is TRBD2 (5 bases). The CDR3 is made up of 15 amino acids. V lost 6 bases and J lost 4, with 15 bases in between. Per the germline V gene, CDR1 is MNHEY and CDR2 is SVGEGT. The CDR3 bases are TGTGCCAGCAGCTTTGGACTGGAAATCACCGGGGAGCTGTTTTTT. Translating it yields CASSFGLEITGELFF.

In its sample, this clonotype was seen many times. The chain has TRBV7-9 and TRBJ1-2, with D unresolved. This CDR3 has 13 amino acids. V was clipped by 3 bases and J by 4 bases, with 9 bases between them. Germline values: CDR1 SEHNR, CDR2 FQNEAQ (reference sequence). CDR3 DNA: TGTGCCAGCAGCTTCACGGGGATCTATGGCTACACCTTC. As protein: CASSFTGIYGYTF.

This clonotype was counted between two and nine times. The chain carries TRBV3-1 and TRBJ2-1; 8 bases map to TRBD2. The CDR3 has 14 amino acids. Germline CDR1 and CDR2: LGHDT and YNNKEL (reference sequence). With 4 bases clipped from V and 4 bases from J, the junction kept 3 bases outside the gene matches. The CDR3: CASSPPGGYNEQFF. CDR3 in DNA: TGTGCCAGCAGCCCCCCGGGGGGGTACAATGAGCAGTTCTTC.

This clonotype was detected many times. CDR3 amino acids: CASSFSGNLLGEQFF. As DNA, the CDR3 is TGTGCCAGCAGCTTTAGCGGAAACCTCTTGGGTGAGCAGTTCTTC. The chain links TRBV11-2 to TRBJ2-1, with D possibly TRBD2 on 6 matching bases. CDR1 SGHAT and CDR2 FQNNGV come from the germline V gene. The CDR3 is made up of 15 amino acids. The ends were cut back, 3 bases at V and 9 bases at J, with 18 bases in the middle.

The rearrangement links TRBV11-2 to TRBJ2-5; no firm D call. There are 14 residues in the CDR3. The germline V gene encodes CDR1 SGHAT and CDR2 FQNNGV. The V gene lost 4 bases and the J gene lost 1 base, with 10 bases spanning the gap. CDR3 region: CASSSGMFQETQYF. The CDR3 coding sequence is TGTGCCAGCAGCTCCGGTATGTTCCAAGAGACCCAGTACTTC.

This clonotype was seen repeatedly, ten times or more. This chain links TRBV20-1 with TRBJ2-3; 10 bases are a match to TRBD2. The V and J ends lost 2 bases and 1 base, in that order; junction bases with no gene match: 3. Germline V gives CDR1 DFQATT, CDR2 SNEGSKA (reference sequence). This CDR3 region has 15 residues. As DNA, the CDR3 is TGCAGTGCTAGATGGACTAGCGGTCGCACAGATACGCAGTATTTT. Translating it yields CSARWTSGRTDTQYF.

There are many counts of this clonotype. The rearrangement links TRBV2 to TRBJ2-1, with 10 bases matching TRBD1. Per germline, CDR1 SNHLY and CDR2 FYNNEI. The CDR3 spans 15 residues. V lost 6 bases to trimming and J lost 6 bases; unmatched junction nucleotides: 8. The CDR3 DNA sequence: TGTGCCAGCAGGGTAGACAGGGGGCTACGCAATGAGCAGTTCTTC. Translated: CASRVDRGLRNEQFF.

The chain has TRBV12-3 or TRBV12-4 and TRBJ1-6; D is unclear. V lost 6 bases to trimming and J lost 7 bases, with 10 bases between them. The CDR3 totals 13 residues. The CDR3 reads CASSGTENSPLHF. The CDR3 DNA reads as TGTGCCAGCAGCGGTACGGAAAATTCACCCCTCCACTTT.

This clonotype has a handful of counts. V usage is TRBV29-1 and J usage is TRBJ2-1; D is possibly TRBD2 (6 bases). The V gene's germline CDR1 is SQVTM and CDR2 ANQGSEA. The V gene lost 3 bases and the J gene lost 8 bases, with 11 bases spanning the gap. The CDR3 is made up of 12 amino acids. Written as DNA, the CDR3 is TGCAGCGTTGATCGGGGGATAGATGAGCAGTTCTTC. Its translation is CSVDRGIDEQFF.

This clonotype was recorded at least ten times. V usage is TRBV5-1 and J usage is TRBJ2-1; D perhaps matches TRBD1 (6 bases). Deletions cut 0 bases from V and 7 bases from J, with 8 bases between. This CDR3 region has 13 residues. The germline V gene encodes CDR1 SGHRS and CDR2 YFSETQ. The CDR3 region has the DNA TGCGCCAGCAGCTTGGCCACAGGGAATGAGCAGTTCTTC. Encoded protein: CASSLATGNEQFF.

The sample holds a few counts of this clonotype. The chain recombines TRBV5-1 with TRBJ2-3, with D possibly being TRBD2 (6 bases). V was pared by 0 bases and J by 5 bases, with 16 bases between. The germline gives CDR1 SGHRS, CDR2 YFSETQ. The CDR3 loop spans 16 amino acids. CDR3 coding DNA: TGCGCCAGCAGCTTGGGTGCGGGATTCGGGATAGATACGCAGTATTTT. Protein product: CASSLGAGFGIDTQYF.

This clonotype came up many times. The chain carries TRBV11-2 and TRBJ1-4; TRBD1 aligns across 9 bases. Germline V gene data show CDR1 as SGHAT and CDR2 as FQNNGV. The CDR3 sequence is 15 residues long. The junction had 9 bases not matched to a gene; V was cut back by 5 bases and J by 8 bases. The CDR3 coding sequence is TGTGCCAGCAGCCTCAACAGGGGGCTAGGAGAAAAACTGTTTTTT. This gives the protein CASSLNRGLGEKLFF.

The CDR3 DNA is TGTGCCAGCAGCGACAGGGGCCGGAACACCGGGGAGCTGTTTTTT. Its protein product is CASSDRGRNTGELFF. The chain combines TRBV6-4 with TRBJ2-2; 8 positions agree with TRBD1. In germline, CDR1 is MRHNA, CDR2 SNTAGT. This CDR3 contains 15 residues. Unmatched junction bases numbered 4, after V lost 6 bases and J lost 1 base.

There are a few counts of this clonotype. The chain uses TRBV20-1 and TRBJ2-5; D gene uncertain. This CDR3 has 12 amino acids. CDR1 is DFQATT, CDR2 SNEGSKA, per germline (reference sequence). The ends were cut back, 7 bases at V and 1 base at J, with 10 bases in the middle. The CDR3 here is CSVNSAQETQYF. The CDR3 bases are TGCAGTGTGAACAGTGCCCAAGAGACCCAGTACTTC.

This clonotype appeared many times. The rearrangement joins TRBV30 to TRBJ1-2; D gene unclear. Germline lookup yields CDR1 GTSNPN and CDR2 SVGIG (reference sequence). V lost 4 bases to trimming and J lost 2 bases, with 11 bases between them. The CDR3 contains 13 residues. The CDR3 sequence is CAWNLDHNYGYTF. The CDR3 nucleotides are TGTGCCTGGAACTTAGATCACAACTATGGCTACACCTTC.

Ten or more counts support this clonotype. This chain uses TRBV3-1 with TRBJ2-1; 9 bases match TRBD2. Per the germline V gene, CDR1 is LGHDT and CDR2 is YNNKEL (reference sequence). This CDR3 contains 16 residues. J lost 2 bases, V lost 0 bases, and 2 bases had no gene match. The CDR3 is CASSQDSGRAYNEQFF. DNA for the CDR3: TGTGCCAGCAGCCAAGATAGCGGGAGAGCCTACAATGAGCAGTTCTTC.